The 29 T cell receptor beta chains below all came from one sample that was sequenced in a study of T cells after yellow fever vaccination. TCRdb itself ran the 5' RACE reads through MiXCR, one entry per CDR3 protein. The sample carries 120,000 or so distinct CDR3 sequences, over 12% recorded once. This sample comprised CD8+ T cells sorted from PBMCs, obtained 5 days after the yellow fever booster vaccination. The receptors originated from a man between 18 and 29 years old who received the YFV17D yellow fever vaccine.

This clonotype was detected many times. The gene calls are TRBV19 and TRBJ2-1, with 9 bases identical to TRBD2. The CDR3 covers 15 residues. Germline trimming cut 4 bases from V and 0 bases from J; bases unmatched to any gene: 1. Germline-derived CDR1 and CDR2 are LNHDA and SQIVND (reference sequence). Here the CDR3 DNA reads TGTGCCAGTAGTAAGACTAGCGGCTCCTACAATGAGCAGTTCTTC. Protein: CASSKTSGSYNEQFF.

This chain joins TRBV11-1 and TRBJ2-1; 7 bases fit TRBD1. The CDR3 has 16 amino acids. Germline CDR1 is SGHAT and CDR2 is FQDESV (reference sequence). V lost 4 bases to trimming and J lost 0 bases; unmatched junction nucleotides: 6. CDR3 nucleotide sequence: TGTGCCAGCAGCTCGTTACAGGGGCCCTCCTACAATGAGCAGTTCTTC. It encodes CASSSLQGPSYNEQFF.

This clonotype was counted a few times. The chain is built from TRBV9 and TRBJ2-2, with 11 bases lining up with TRBD2. V lost 9 bases and J lost 0; bases outside the gene matches: 10. CDR3 size: 17 residues. CDR1 is SGDLS, CDR2 YYNGEE, per germline. The CDR3 sequence is CATPNVAGGANTGELFF. The DNA for the CDR3 is TGTGCCACGCCGAACGTAGCGGGGGGGGCGAACACCGGGGAGCTGTTTTTT.

This clonotype was detected a few times. V usage is TRBV19 and J usage is TRBJ2-2; possible D gene TRBD1, 5 bases. The CDR3 loop spans 17 amino acids. Trimming left V 2 bases short and J 1 base short, with 14 bases between. The germline V gene has CDR1 LNHDA and CDR2 SQIVND (reference sequence). In DNA form, the CDR3 reads TGTGCCAGTAGTATATGGGCCGGACAACGGAACACCGGGGAGCTGTTTTTT. Its translation: CASSIWAGQRNTGELFF.

The chain is built from TRBV6-5 and TRBJ1-2, with TRBD1 as a possible D gene (5 bases). The CDR3 is 16 amino acids. Trimming removed 4 bases from V and 6 bases from J, with 21 bases in between. Germline CDR1 MNHEY, CDR2 SVGAGI. The CDR3 spells CASSLRAAGSRNGYTF. CDR3 DNA: TGTGCCAGCAGTTTAAGGGCCGCAGGGAGTAGGAATGGCTACACCTTC.

The chain carries TRBV4-3 and TRBJ2-2; D unclear. Trimming cost V 1 base and J 4 bases, with 10 bases left between them. Looked up from germline, CDR1 is LGHNA and CDR2 is YSLEER. The CDR3 runs to 15 residues. The CDR3 nucleotides read TGCGCCAGCAGCCAAGCCCCCCGAGGCACCGGGGAGCTGTTTTTT. Its translation is CASSQAPRGTGELFF.

This clonotype has just a few counts. The gene calls are TRBV27 and TRBJ2-2; D not certain. The CDR3 sequence is 15 residues long. Trimming stripped 5 bases from V and 0 bases from J, with 10 bases between. The germline V gene has CDR1 MNHEY and CDR2 SMNVEV (reference sequence). The CDR3 protein is CASSSAASNTGELFF. As DNA, the CDR3 is TGTGCCAGCAGTAGCGCAGCATCGAACACCGGGGAGCTGTTTTTT.

This clonotype has just a few counts. V is TRBV6-5 and J is TRBJ2-3; a weak D match, TRBD2 (5 bases). Trimming shortened V by 3 bases and J by 1 base, and 11 bases separated the two germline ends. The CDR3 covers 15 residues. Germline V CDR1 and CDR2: MNHEY, SVGAGI. CDR3 loop: CASSYARDGTDTQYF. CDR3 DNA: TGTGCCAGCAGTTATGCGAGGGATGGCACAGATACGCAGTATTTT.

This clonotype showed up many times. V gene TRBV7-2 combines with J gene TRBJ2-7; 8 bases match TRBD1. The junction had 2 bases not matched to a gene; V was cut back by 3 bases and J by 4 bases. The CDR3 covers 13 residues. Germline V gene lookup returns CDR1 SGHTA and CDR2 FQGNSA. The CDR3 bases are TGTGCCAGCAGCTTCGACAGGGGATACGAGCAGTACGTC. Residues: CASSFDRGYEQYV.

This sequence joins TRBV7-2 and TRBJ1-5, with TRBD1 matching 9 bases. Germline-derived CDR1 and CDR2 are SGHTA and FQGNSA. V lost 1 base and J lost 5; bases outside the gene matches: 3. The CDR3 loop spans 15 amino acids. CDR3 nucleotides: TGTGCCAGCAGCTTAGACAGGGGGCTATATCAGCCCCAGCATTTT. Translation: CASSLDRGLYQPQHF. The full variable domain, completed using reference TRBV7-2 and TRBJ1-5, is GAGVSQSPSNKVTEKGKDVELRCDPISGHTALYWYRQSLGQGLEFLIYFQGNSAPDKSGLPSDRFSAERTGGSVSTLTIQRTQQEDSAVYLCASSLDRGLYQPQHFGDGTRLSIL.

This clonotype has a handful of counts. The rearrangement joins TRBV6-5 to TRBJ2-7, with D possibly being TRBD1 (5 bases). CDR3 size: 13 residues. The V end lost 4 bases, the J end lost 3 bases, and 10 bases lay between the germline ends. The germline gives CDR1 MNHEY, CDR2 SVGAGI. The CDR3 coding sequence is TGTGCCAGCAGTTCCAGCCAGGGCTACGAGCAGTACTTC. It specifies CASSSSQGYEQYF.

This chain links TRBV19 with TRBJ2-1; TRBD2 aligns across 11 bases. The ends lost 2 bases at V and 7 bases at J; junction bases unmatched: 4. The length of the CDR3 is 15 residues. Germline CDR1 LNHDA, CDR2 SQIVND (reference sequence). As DNA, the CDR3 is TGTGCCAGTAGTATATATCTAGCGGGGGGTAATGAGCAGTTCTTC. Translation gives CASSIYLAGGNEQFF.

This clonotype was picked up a small number of times. This chain connects TRBV5-1 to TRBJ2-7; D is uncertain. V was clipped by 0 bases and J by 0 bases, with 7 bases between them. Germline CDR1 is SGHRS and CDR2 is YFSETQ. This CDR3 comprises 14 residues. This CDR3 is CASSLASSSYEQYF. CDR3 DNA: TGCGCCAGCAGCTTGGCCTCCAGCTCCTACGAGCAGTACTTC.

This clonotype was picked up a small number of times. V and J are TRBV6-2 or TRBV6-3 and TRBJ1-2; D unresolved. The CDR3 totals 11 residues. The germline V gene has CDR1 MNHEY and CDR2 SVGEGT. V was clipped by 2 bases and J by 10 bases, with 8 bases between them. CDR3 sequence: CASSYQWDYTF. The CDR3 DNA reads TGTGCCAGCAGTTACCAGTGGGACTACACCTTC.

A few counts support this clonotype. The rearrangement links TRBV9 to TRBJ2-3, with D uncertain. The CDR3 loop spans 15 amino acids. Trimming took off 0 bases at V and 4 bases at J, with 12 bases between the two ends. Germline V gene sequence: CDR1 SGDLS, CDR2 YYNGEE. Here the CDR3 reads CASSVGGLPPDTQYF. The CDR3 DNA sequence: TGTGCCAGCAGCGTAGGTGGCCTTCCCCCAGATACGCAGTATTTT.

The J gene is TRBJ1-2, the V gene TRBV10-3, with D uncertain. The CDR3 length is 12 residues. The V and J ends lost 10 bases and 4 bases respectively, with 13 bases between them. Germline V lookup: CDR1 ENHRY, CDR2 SYGVKD. The CDR3 nucleotides are TGTGCCACCGTGGACGGATTCTATGGCTACACCTTC. Amino acid sequence: CATVDGFYGYTF.

The rearrangement uses TRBV3-1 and TRBJ2-1, with 8 bases aligning to TRBD2. V dropped 4 bases and J dropped 3; count of bases not matched to a gene: 2. The V gene's germline CDR1 is LGHDT and CDR2 YNNKEL (reference sequence). This CDR3 is built from 14 residues. In DNA form, the CDR3 reads TGTGCCAGCAGCCCGGCGGGGGGCTACAATGAGCAGTTCTTC. Translating gives CASSPAGGYNEQFF.

This clonotype came up many times. The chain carries TRBV27 and TRBJ2-7; D might be TRBD1 (5 bases). Trimming left V 7 bases short and J 0 bases short, with 10 bases between. The CDR3 is made up of 13 amino acids. Looked up from germline, CDR1 is MNHEY and CDR2 is SMNVEV (reference sequence). Here the CDR3 reads CASNQGSSYEQYF. The CDR3 DNA is TGTGCCAGCAACCAGGGCAGCTCCTACGAGCAGTACTTC.

This chain uses TRBV6-5 with TRBJ1-3; no firm D call. The germline gives CDR1 MNHEY, CDR2 SVGAGI. The CDR3 has 13 residues. V gave up 6 bases and J gave up 5 bases, with 11 bases separating them. The CDR3 DNA follows: TGTGCCAGCAGCCAGACCAATCGAAACACCATATATTTT. Residues: CASSQTNRNTIYF.

The chain links TRBV12-3 or TRBV12-4 to TRBJ2-2; tentatively, D is TRBD1 (6 bases). Trimming stripped 6 bases from V and 5 bases from J, with 16 bases between. The CDR3 loop spans 15 amino acids. The CDR3, as DNA: TGTGCCAGCAGCCCGGGACACATCGGAACCGGGGAGCTGTTTTTT. This translates into CASSPGHIGTGELFF.

This rearrangement joins TRBV6-1 to TRBJ2-7; D may be TRBD1 (5 bases). In germline, CDR1 is MNHNS, CDR2 SASEGT. V lost 4 bases to trimming and J lost 2 bases, with 21 bases between them. The CDR3 has 17 amino acids. CDR3 nucleotide sequence: TGTGCCAGCAGTGTTATCTGGGAAGATGACAGAGCCTACGAGCAGTACTTC. Encoded protein: CASSVIWEDDRAYEQYF.

A few counts support this clonotype. The CDR3 is CASSPVAETNTGELFF. CDR3 nucleotides: TGTGCCAGCAGCCCCGTAGCGGAGACGAACACCGGGGAGCTGTTTTTT. The chain combines TRBV4-2 with TRBJ2-2, with a weak D call TRBD2 (6 bases). CDR3 size: 16 residues. Germline assignment: CDR1 LGHNA and CDR2 YNFKEQ. The V and J ends lost 4 bases and 0 bases respectively, with 12 bases between them.

The table lists this clonotype with a few counts. The chain is built from TRBV5-6 and TRBJ2-5; D is undetermined. This CDR3 region has 14 residues. Germline assignment: CDR1 SGHDT and CDR2 YYEEEE. The ends were cut back, 0 bases at V and 4 bases at J, with 10 bases in the middle. DNA of the CDR3: TGTGCCAGCAGCTTGGCTGGGGAAGGAGAGACCCAGTACTTC. Protein: CASSLAGEGETQYF. Based on the CDR3 plus reference TRBV5-6 and TRBJ2-5, the full variable domain is DAGVTQSPTHLIKTRGQQVTLRCSPKSGHDTVSWYQQALGQGPQFIFQYYEEEERQRGNFPDRFSGHQFPNYSSELNVNALLLGDSALYLCASSLAGEGETQYFGPGTRLLVL.

This sequence joins TRBV20-1 and TRBJ2-7, with 10 bases fitting TRBD1. This CDR3 is 13 amino acids long. Looked up from germline, CDR1 is DFQATT and CDR2 is SNEGSKA (reference sequence). With 3 bases clipped from V and 2 bases from J, the junction kept 1 base outside the gene matches. This chain's CDR3 is CSARGQGTYEQYF. In DNA form, the CDR3 reads TGCAGTGCTAGGGGACAGGGGACCTACGAGCAGTACTTC.

The chain combines TRBV4-2 with TRBJ2-1, with a possible D match to TRBD2 (6 bases). Germline assignment: CDR1 LGHNA and CDR2 YNFKEQ. V was trimmed by 3 bases and J by 0 bases, leaving 12 bases between them. The CDR3 loop spans 16 amino acids. CDR3: CASSQLTRGSYNEQFF. Here the CDR3 DNA reads TGTGCCAGCAGCCAGCTCACGCGGGGCTCCTACAATGAGCAGTTCTTC.

The chain combines TRBV4-3 with TRBJ1-3; D is uncertain. The CDR3 has 17 residues. Per germline, CDR1 LGHNA and CDR2 YSLEER. V lost 0 bases, J lost 4 bases, and 16 bases lay in between. The chain's CDR3 is CASSQDLFEPPGNTIYF. The DNA of the CDR3 is TGCGCCAGCAGCCAAGACCTCTTTGAGCCCCCGGGAAACACCATATATTTT.

This clonotype occurred a few times. V usage is TRBV6-6 and J usage is TRBJ2-3; D is ambiguous. This CDR3 is 12 amino acids long. Per germline, CDR1 MNHNY and CDR2 SVGAGI (reference sequence). The V and J ends lost 2 bases and 2 bases respectively, with 2 bases between them. CDR3: CASSYTTDTQYF. CDR3 bases: TGTGCCAGCAGTTACACCACAGATACGCAGTATTTT.

This clonotype was detected only a few times. This chain connects TRBV12-5 to TRBJ2-7; D is possibly TRBD1 (5 bases). Germline V gene data show CDR1 as LGHNT and CDR2 as FRNRAP. The ends were cut back, 3 bases at V and 0 bases at J, with 9 bases in the middle. The CDR3 is made up of 14 amino acids. The CDR3 here is CASGFSGASYEQYF. The CDR3 DNA sequence: TGTGCTAGTGGTTTTTCTGGGGCCTCCTACGAGCAGTACTTC.

The CDR3 bases are TGTGCCAGCGCATCGGGAGGTAATAGCAATCAGCCCCAGCATTTT. This encodes CASASGGNSNQPQHF. This chain connects TRBV19 to TRBJ1-5; D not certain. Deletions cut 9 bases from V and 0 bases from J, with 15 bases between. Germline assignment: CDR1 LNHDA and CDR2 SQIVND (reference sequence). The CDR3 is 15 amino acids.